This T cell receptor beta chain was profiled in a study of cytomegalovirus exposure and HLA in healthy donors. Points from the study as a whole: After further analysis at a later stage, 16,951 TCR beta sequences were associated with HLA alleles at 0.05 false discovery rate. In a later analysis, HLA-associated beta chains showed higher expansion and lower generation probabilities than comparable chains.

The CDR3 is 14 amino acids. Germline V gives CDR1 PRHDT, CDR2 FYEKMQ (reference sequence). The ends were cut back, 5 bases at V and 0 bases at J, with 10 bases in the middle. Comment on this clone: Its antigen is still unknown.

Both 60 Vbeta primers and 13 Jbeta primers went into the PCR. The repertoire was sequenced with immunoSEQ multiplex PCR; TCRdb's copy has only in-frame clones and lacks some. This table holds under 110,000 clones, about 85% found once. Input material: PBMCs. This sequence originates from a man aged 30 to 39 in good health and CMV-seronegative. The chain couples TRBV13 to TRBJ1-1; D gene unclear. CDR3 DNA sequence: TGTGCCAGCAGCCCCGGGAAGATGAACACTGAAGCTTTCTTT. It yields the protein CASSPGKMNTEAFF.